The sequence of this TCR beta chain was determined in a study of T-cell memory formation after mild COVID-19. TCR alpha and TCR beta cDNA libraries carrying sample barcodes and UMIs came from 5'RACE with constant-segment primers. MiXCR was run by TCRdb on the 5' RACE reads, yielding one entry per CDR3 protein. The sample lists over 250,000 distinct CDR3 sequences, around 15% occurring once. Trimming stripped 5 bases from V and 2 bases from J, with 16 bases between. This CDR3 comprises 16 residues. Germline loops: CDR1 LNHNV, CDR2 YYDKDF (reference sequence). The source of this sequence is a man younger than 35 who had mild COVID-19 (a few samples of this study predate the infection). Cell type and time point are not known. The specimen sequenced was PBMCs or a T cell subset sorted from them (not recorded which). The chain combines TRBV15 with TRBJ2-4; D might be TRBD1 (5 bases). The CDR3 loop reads CATSPDPQGTKNIQYF. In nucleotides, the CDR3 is TGTGCCACCAGCCCTGATCCCCAGGGTACCAAAAACATTCAGTACTTC. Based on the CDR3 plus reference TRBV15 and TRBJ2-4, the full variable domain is DAMVIQNPRYQVTQFGKPVTLSCSQTLNHNVMYWYQQKSSQAPKLLFHYYDKDFNNEADTPDNFQSRRPNTSFCFLDIRSPGLGDTAMYLCATSPDPQGTKNIQYFGAGTRLSVL.